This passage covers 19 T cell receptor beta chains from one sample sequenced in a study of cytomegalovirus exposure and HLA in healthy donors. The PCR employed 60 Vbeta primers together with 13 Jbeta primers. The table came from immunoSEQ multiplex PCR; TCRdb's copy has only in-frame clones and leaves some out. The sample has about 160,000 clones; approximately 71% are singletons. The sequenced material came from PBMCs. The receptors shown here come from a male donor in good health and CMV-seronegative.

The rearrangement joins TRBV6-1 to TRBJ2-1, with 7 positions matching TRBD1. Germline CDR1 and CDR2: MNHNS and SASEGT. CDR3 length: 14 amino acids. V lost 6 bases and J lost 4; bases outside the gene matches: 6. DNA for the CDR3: TGTGCCAGCAGGACAGGGACAACTTACAATGAGCAGTTCTTC. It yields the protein CASRTGTTYNEQFF.

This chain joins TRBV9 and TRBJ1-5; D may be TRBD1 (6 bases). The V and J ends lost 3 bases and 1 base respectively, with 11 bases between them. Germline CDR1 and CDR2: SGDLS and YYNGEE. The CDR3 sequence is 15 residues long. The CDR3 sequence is CASSATGLSNQPQHF. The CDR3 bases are TGTGCCAGCAGCGCAACAGGGTTGAGCAATCAGCCCCAGCATTTT.

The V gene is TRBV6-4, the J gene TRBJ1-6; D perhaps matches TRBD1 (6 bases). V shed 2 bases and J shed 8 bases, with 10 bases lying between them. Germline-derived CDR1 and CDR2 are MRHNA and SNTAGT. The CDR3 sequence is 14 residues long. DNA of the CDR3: TGTGCCAGCAGTGACGGGCAGGGGTATTCACCCCTCCACTTT. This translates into CASSDGQGYSPLHF.

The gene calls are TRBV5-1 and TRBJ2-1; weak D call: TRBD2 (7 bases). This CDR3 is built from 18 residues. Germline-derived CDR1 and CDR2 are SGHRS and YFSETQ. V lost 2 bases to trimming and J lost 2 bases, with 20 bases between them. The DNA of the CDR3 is TGCGCCAGCAGCTTTGGGGGGGGGCGGGGAAAGGCCTACAATGAGCAGTTCTTC. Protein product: CASSFGGGRGKAYNEQFF.

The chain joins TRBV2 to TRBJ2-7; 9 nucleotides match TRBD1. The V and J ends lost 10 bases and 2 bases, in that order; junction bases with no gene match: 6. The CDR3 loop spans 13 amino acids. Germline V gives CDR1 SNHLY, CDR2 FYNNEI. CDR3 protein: CATPGQGPYEQYF. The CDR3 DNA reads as TGTGCCACGCCGGGACAGGGTCCCTACGAGCAGTACTTC.

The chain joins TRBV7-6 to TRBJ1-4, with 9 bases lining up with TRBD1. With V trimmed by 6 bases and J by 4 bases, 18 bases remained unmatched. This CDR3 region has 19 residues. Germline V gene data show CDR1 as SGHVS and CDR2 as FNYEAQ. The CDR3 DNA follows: TGTGCCAGCAGTCCTCCCGGGACAGGGATTGGGGAACATAATGAAAAACTGTTTTTT. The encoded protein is CASSPPGTGIGEHNEKLFF.

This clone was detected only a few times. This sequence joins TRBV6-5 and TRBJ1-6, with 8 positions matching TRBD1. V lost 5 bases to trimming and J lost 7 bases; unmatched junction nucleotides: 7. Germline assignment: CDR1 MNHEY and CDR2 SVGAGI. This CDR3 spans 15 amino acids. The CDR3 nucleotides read TGTGCCAGCAGTCTTCGACAGGGGCGGAATTCACCCCTCCACTTT. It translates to CASSLRQGRNSPLHF.

The CDR3 sequence is CASRTGGGPYGYTF. The DNA of the CDR3 is TGTGCCAGCAGAACCGGTGGAGGGCCCTATGGCTACACCTTC. This chain links TRBV28 with TRBJ1-2; the D is unclear. Germline V gene sequence: CDR1 MDHEN, CDR2 SYDVKM. This CDR3 has 14 amino acids. Trimming took off 6 bases at V and 4 bases at J, with 15 bases between the two ends.

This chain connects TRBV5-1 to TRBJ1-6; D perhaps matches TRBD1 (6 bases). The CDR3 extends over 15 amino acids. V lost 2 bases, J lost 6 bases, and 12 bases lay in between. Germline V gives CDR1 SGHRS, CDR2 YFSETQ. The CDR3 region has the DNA TGCGCCAGCAGCTTATGGGACACTACTAATTCACCCCTCCACTTT. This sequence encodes CASSLWDTTNSPLHF.

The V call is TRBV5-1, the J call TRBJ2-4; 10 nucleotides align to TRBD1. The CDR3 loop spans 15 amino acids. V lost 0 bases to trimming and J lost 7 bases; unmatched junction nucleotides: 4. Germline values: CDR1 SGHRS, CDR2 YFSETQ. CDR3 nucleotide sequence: TGCGCCAGCAGCTTGGCGACAGGGGGCAGGAACATTCAGTACTTC. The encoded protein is CASSLATGGRNIQYF.

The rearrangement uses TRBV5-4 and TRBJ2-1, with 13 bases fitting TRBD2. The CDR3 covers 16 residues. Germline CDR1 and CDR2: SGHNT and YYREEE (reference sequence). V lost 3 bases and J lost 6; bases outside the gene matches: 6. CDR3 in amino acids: CASSWPTSGRANEQFF. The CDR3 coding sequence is TGTGCCAGCAGCTGGCCTACTAGCGGGAGGGCCAATGAGCAGTTCTTC. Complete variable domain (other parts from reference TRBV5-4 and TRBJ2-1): ETGVTQSPTHLIKTRGQQVTLRCSSQSGHNTVSWYQQALGQGPQFIFQYYREEENGRGNFPPRFSGLQFPNYSSELNVNALELDDSALYLCASSWPTSGRANEQFFGPGTRLTVL.

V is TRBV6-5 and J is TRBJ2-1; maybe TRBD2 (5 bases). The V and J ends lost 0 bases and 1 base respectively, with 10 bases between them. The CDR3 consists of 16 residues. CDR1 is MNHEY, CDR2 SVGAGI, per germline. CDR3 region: CASSYSFQRSYNEQFF. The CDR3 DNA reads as TGTGCCAGCAGTTACTCGTTCCAGCGGTCCTACAATGAGCAGTTCTTC.

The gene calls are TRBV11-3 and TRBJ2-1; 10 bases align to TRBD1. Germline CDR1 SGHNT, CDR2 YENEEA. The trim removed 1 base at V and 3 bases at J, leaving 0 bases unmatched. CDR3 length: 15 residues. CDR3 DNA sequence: TGTGCCAGCAGCTTAGGGACAGGGGGCTACAATGAGCAGTTCTTC. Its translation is CASSLGTGGYNEQFF.

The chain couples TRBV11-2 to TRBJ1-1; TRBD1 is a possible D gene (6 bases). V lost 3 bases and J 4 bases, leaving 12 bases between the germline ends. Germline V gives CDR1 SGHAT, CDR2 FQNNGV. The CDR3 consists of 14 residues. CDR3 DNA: TGTGCCAGCAGCTTTTCTCAGGGGAGCACTGAAGCTTTCTTT. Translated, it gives CASSFSQGSTEAFF. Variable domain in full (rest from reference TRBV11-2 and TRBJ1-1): EAGVAQSPRYKIIEKRQSVAFWCNPISGHATLYWYQQILGQGPKLLIQFQNNGVVDDSQLPKDRFSAERLKGVDSTLKIQPAKLEDSAVYLCASSFSQGSTEAFFGQGTRLTVV.

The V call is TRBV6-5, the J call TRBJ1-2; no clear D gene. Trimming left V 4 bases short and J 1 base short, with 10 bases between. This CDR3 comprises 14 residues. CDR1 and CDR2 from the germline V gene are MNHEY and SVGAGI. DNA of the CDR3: TGTGCCAGCAGTTTTTGGGCCGATAACTATGGCTACACCTTC. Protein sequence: CASSFWADNYGYTF.

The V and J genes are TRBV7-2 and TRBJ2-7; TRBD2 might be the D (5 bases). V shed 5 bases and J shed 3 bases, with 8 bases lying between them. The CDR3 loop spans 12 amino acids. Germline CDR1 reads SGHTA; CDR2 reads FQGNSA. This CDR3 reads CASSPGYYEQYF. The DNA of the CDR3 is TGTGCCAGCAGCCCGGGATACTACGAGCAGTACTTC. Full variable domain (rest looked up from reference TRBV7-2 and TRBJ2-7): GAGVSQSPSNKVTEKGKDVELRCDPISGHTALYWYRQSLGQGLEFLIYFQGNSAPDKSGLPSDRFSAERTGGSVSTLTIQRTQQEDSAVYLCASSPGYYEQYFGPGTRLTVT.

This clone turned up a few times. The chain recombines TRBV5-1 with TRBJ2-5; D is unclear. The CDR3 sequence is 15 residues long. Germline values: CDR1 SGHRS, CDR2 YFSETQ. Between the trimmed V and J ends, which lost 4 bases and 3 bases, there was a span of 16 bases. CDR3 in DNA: TGCGCCAGCAGCCCCTACGAATCGATTAAAGAGACCCAGTACTTC. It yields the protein CASSPYESIKETQYF.

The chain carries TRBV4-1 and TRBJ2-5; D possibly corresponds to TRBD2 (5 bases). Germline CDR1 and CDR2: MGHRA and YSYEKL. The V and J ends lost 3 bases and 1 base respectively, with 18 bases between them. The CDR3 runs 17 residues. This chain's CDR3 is CASSQGRGLERQETQYF. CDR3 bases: TGCGCCAGCAGCCAGGGAAGAGGGTTAGAGCGCCAAGAGACCCAGTACTTC.

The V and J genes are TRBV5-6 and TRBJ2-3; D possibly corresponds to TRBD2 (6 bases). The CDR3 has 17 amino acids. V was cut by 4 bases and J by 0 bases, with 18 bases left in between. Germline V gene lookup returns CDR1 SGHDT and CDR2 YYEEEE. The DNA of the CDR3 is TGTGCCAGCAGCGCGACTAGTTGGGCATCTAGCACAGATACGCAGTATTTT. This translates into CASSATSWASSTDTQYF.